The entry below describes one TCR beta chain. The CDR3 has 15 amino acids. The V and J ends lost 2 bases and 4 bases, in that order; junction bases with no gene match: 4. Looked up from germline, CDR1 is MGHRA and CDR2 is YSYEKL. The sample originates from a study of blood T cell repertoires in COVID-19. Looking at the study overall: The United States, Italy and Spain supplied acute and convalescent COVID-19 samples. T cells, B-cell-depleted T cells, or PBMCs supplied cDNA or gDNA.

Original data processing: Nucleated cell counts were estimated from reference gene primer amplification. Some clones are missing from TCRdb's copy, which holds only in-frame ones; the method was immunoSEQ multiplex PCR. The V and J calls and the clone size are those of that table, but D and trimming were determined from the DNA. The data show roughly 92,000 clones, with over 75% seen just once and approximately 5.1% held by the top ten. The receptor comes from a man in his fifties with acute or convalescent COVID-19. V is TRBV4-1 and J is TRBJ1-3; 8 bases agree with TRBD1. The sample was peripheral blood. The CDR3 DNA follows: TGCGCCAGCAGCCAACAGGGGGCATACGGAAACACCATATATTTT. Amino acid sequence: CASSQQGAYGNTIYF.